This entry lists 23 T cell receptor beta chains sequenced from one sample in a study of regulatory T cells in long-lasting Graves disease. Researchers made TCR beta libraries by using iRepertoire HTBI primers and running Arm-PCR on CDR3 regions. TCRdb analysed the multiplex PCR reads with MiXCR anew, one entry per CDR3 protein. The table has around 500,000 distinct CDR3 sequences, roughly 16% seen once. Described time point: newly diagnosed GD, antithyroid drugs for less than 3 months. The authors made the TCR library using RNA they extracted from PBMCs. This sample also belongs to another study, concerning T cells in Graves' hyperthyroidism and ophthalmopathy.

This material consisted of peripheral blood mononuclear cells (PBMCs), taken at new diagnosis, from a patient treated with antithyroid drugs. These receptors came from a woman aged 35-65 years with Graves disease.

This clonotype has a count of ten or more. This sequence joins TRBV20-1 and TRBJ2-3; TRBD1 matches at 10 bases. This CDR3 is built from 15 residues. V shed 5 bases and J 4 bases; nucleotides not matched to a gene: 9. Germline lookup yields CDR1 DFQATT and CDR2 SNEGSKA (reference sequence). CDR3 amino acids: CSAAAGTGVPDTQYF. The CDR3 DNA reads TGCAGTGCTGCGGCCGGGACAGGGGTCCCAGATACGCAGTATTTT.

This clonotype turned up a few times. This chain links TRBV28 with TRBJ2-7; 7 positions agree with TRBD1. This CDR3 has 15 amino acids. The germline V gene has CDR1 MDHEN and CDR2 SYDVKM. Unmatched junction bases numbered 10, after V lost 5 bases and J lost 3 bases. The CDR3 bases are TGTGCCAGCAGTCCTCAGACAGGGAGAAACTACGAGCAGTACTTC. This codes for CASSPQTGRNYEQYF.

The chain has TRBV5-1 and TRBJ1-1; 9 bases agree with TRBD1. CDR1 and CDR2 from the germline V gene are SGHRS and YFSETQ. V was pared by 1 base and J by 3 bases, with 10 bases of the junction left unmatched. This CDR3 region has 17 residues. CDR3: CASSLPGQGVGDTEAFF. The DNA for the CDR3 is TGCGCCAGCAGCTTGCCGGGACAGGGAGTGGGAGACACTGAAGCTTTCTTT. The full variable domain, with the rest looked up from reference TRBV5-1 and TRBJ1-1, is KAGVTQTPRYLIKTRGQQVTLSCSPISGHRSVSWYQQTPGQGLQFLFEYFSETQRNKGNFPGRFSGRQFSNSRSEMNVSTLELGDSALYLCASSLPGQGVGDTEAFFGQGTRLTVV.

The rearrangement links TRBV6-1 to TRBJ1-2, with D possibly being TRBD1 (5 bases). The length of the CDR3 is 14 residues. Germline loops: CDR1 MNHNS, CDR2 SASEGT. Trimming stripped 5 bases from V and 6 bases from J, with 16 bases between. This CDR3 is CASSRDRSVHGYTF. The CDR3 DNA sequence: TGTGCCAGCAGTCGGGACCGATCGGTACATGGCTACACCTTC.

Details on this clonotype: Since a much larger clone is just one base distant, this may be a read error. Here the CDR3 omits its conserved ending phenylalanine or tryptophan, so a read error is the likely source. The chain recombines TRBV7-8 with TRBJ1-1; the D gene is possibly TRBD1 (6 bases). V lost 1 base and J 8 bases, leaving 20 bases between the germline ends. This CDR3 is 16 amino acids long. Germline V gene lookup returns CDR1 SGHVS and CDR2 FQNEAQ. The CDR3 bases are TGTGCCAGCAGCTTAGAGGGGGGTGGGATTCCAGGGGAAGCTTTCCTT. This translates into CASSLEGGGIPGEAFL.

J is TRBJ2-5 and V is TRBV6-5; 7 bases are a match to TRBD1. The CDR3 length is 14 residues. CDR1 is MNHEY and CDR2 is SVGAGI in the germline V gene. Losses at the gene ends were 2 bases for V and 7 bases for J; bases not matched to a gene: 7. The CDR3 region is CASSYRRDSRTQYF. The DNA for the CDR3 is TGTGCCAGCAGTTACCGCCGGGACAGCCGGACCCAGTACTTC.

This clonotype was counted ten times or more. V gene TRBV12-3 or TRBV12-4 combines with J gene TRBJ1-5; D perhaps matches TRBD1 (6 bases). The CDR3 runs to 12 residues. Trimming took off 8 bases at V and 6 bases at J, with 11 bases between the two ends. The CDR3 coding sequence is TGTGCCAGCGCACAGGGAGGTCAGCCCCAGCATTTT. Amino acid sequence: CASAQGGQPQHF.

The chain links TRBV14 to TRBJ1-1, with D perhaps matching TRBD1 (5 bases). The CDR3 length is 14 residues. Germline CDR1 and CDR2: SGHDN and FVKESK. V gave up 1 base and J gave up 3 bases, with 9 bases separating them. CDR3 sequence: CASSQGVGDTEAFF. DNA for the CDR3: TGTGCCAGCAGCCAAGGGGTGGGGGACACTGAAGCTTTCTTT.

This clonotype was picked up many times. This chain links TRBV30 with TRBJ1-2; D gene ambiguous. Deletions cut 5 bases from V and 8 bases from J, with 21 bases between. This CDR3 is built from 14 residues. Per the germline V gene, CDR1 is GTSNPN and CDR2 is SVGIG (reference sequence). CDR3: CAWGLRSKGTGYTF. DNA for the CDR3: TGTGCCTGGGGGTTAAGGTCCAAAGGAACCGGCTACACCTTC.

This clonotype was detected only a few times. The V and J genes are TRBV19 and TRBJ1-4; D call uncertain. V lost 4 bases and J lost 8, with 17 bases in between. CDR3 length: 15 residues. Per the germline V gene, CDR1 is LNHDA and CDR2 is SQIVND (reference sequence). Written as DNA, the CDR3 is TGTGCCAGTAGTACTTATGGGAGTCGGACCGAAAAACTGTTTTTT. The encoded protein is CASSTYGSRTEKLFF.

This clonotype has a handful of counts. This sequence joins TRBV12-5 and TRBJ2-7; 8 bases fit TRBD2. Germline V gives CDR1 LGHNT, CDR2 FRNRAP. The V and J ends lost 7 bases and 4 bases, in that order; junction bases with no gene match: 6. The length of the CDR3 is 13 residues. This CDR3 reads CASVGAGEYEQYF. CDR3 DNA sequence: TGTGCTAGTGTAGGAGCGGGGGAGTACGAGCAGTACTTC.

The CDR3 protein is CASSLDFSYGYTF. CDR3 coding DNA: TGTGCCAGCAGCTTAGATTTTAGCTATGGCTACACCTTC. The chain has TRBV7-2 and TRBJ1-2; D gene uncertain. CDR3 length: 13 residues. Between the trimmed V and J ends, which lost 1 base and 4 bases, there was a span of 7 bases. Germline V gives CDR1 SGHTA, CDR2 FQGNSA.

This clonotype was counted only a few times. The CDR3 reads CASSRASGAQYF. The CDR3 region has the DNA TGTGCCAGCAGCCGTGCTAGCGGGGCGCAGTATTTT. V and J are TRBV3-1 and TRBJ2-3; TRBD2 matches 9 bases. Germline CDR1 is LGHDT and CDR2 is YNNKEL (reference sequence). V lost 4 bases, J lost 10 bases, and 3 bases stayed unmatched. This CDR3 contains 12 residues.

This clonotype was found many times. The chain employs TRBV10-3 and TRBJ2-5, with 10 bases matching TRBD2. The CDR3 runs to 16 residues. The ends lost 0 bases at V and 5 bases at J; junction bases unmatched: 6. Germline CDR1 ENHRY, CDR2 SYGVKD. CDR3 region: CAISESLAGVEETQYF. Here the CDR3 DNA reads TGTGCCATCAGTGAGTCTCTAGCGGGGGTAGAGGAGACCCAGTACTTC.

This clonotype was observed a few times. CDR3 sequence reads: CASSTRGTGYLSYNEQFF. The CDR3 bases are TGTGCCAGTAGTACTCGCGGGACAGGGTATCTGTCCTACAATGAGCAGTTCTTC. The chain uses TRBV19 and TRBJ2-1; 9 nucleotides match TRBD1. This CDR3 contains 18 residues. J was trimmed by 1 base and V by 4 bases; bases with no gene match: 11. The germline V gene has CDR1 LNHDA and CDR2 SQIVND (reference sequence).

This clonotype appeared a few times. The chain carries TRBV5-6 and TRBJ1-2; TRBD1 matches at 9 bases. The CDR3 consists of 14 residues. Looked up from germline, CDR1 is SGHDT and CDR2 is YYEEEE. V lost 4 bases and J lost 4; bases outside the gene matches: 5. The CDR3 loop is CASSKNRGLYGYTF. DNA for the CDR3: TGTGCCAGCAGCAAAAACAGGGGGCTCTATGGCTACACCTTC. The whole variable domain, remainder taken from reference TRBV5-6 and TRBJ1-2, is DAGVTQSPTHLIKTRGQQVTLRCSPKSGHDTVSWYQQALGQGPQFIFQYYEEEERQRGNFPDRFSGHQFPNYSSELNVNALLLGDSALYLCASSKNRGLYGYTFGSGTRLTVV.

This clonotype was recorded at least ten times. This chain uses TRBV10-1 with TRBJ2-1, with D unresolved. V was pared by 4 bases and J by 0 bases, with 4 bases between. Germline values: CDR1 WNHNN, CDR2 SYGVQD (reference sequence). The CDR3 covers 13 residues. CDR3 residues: CASSAASYNEQFF. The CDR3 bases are TGCGCCAGCAGTGCCGCCTCCTACAATGAGCAGTTCTTC.

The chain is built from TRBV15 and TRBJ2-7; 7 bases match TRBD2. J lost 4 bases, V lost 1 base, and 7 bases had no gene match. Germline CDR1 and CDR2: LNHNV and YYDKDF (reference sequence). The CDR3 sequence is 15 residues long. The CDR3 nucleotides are TGTGCCACCAGCAGAGTCCCGCAGGGAGGGTACGAGCAGTACTTC. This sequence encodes CATSRVPQGGYEQYF.

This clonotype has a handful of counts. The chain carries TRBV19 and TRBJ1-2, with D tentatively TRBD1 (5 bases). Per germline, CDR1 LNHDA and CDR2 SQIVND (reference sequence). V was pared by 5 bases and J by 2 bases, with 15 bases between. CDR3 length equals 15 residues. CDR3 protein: CASSAQSGGNYGYTF. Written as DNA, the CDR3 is TGTGCCAGTAGTGCTCAATCCGGGGGGAACTATGGCTACACCTTC.

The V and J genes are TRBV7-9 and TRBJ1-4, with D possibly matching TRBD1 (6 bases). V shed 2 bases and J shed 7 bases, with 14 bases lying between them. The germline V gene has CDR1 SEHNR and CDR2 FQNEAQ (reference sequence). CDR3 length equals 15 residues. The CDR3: CASSLLLGAGEKLFF. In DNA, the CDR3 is TGTGCCAGCAGCTTACTTCTGGGGGCAGGTGAAAAACTGTTTTTT.

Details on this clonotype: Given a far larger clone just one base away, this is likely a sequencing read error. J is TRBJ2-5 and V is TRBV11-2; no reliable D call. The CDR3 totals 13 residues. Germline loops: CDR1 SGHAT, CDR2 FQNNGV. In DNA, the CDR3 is TGTGCCAGCAGCCCCGGTCTCCAAGAGGCCCAGTACTTC. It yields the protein CASSPGLQEAQYF.

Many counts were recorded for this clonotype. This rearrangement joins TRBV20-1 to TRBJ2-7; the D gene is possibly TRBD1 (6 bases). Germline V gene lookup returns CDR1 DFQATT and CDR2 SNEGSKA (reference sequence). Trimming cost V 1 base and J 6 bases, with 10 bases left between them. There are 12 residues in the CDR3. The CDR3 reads CSARAGAGEQYF. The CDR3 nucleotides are TGCAGTGCTAGAGCAGGGGCTGGCGAGCAGTACTTC.

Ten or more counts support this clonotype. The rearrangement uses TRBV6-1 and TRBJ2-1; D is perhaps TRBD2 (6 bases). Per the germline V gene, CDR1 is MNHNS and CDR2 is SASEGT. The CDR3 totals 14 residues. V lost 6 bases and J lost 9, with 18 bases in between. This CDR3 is CASRRDSASGEQFF. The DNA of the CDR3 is TGTGCCAGCAGAAGGGACTCCGCCTCGGGTGAGCAGTTCTTC.